Reported below is one T cell receptor beta chain. It has no known antigen specificity. No much larger clonotype is one base removed from it; base qualities were not supplied. The CDR3 goes from the cysteine to the phenylalanine over 15 residues. Only CDR3 DNA remains: 45 bases, in frame from the first base. The germline V gene yields SGHTA for CDR1 and FQGTGA for CDR2. V and J are truncated by 1 base and 1 base respectively, leaving an intervening sequence of 9 bases. This sample was included in a study of blood T cell repertoires in COVID-19 (dated by TCRdb to 2019 to 2021). Context from the whole study: The collaborator samples originated in the United States, Italy and Spain and spanned the acute and convalescent phases of COVID-19. The material from the prospective study consisted of cDNA or gDNA derived from T cells, B-cell-depleted T cells, or PBMCs. Subjects who had been exposed to COVID-19, were actively infected with it, or had recovered from it provided the deeply sampled blood TCRbeta repertoires that made up the dataset. The repertoires were released in a freely available public database meant as a resource for research on the immune response to SARS-CoV-2. The samples were drawn from two sources: the first 160 participants of the ongoing ImmuneRACE study, and 1,000 to 1,500 subjects contributed by 6 global collaborators. The sample metadata nearly always contained a de-identified subject ID, COVID-19 status, age in years and sex. HLA class I and class II types, where available, came from metadata supplied by the sample provider rather than from assay-based typing.

Participants in the prospective study were aged roughly 18 to 100 years, lived in approximately 26 United States geographic areas, and enrolled through a virtual design. Cohort assignment in the prospective study relied on participant-reported clinical history from a screening survey and a study questionnaire. Each participant in the prospective study had whole blood, serum and a nasopharyngeal or oropharyngeal swab collected by mobile phlebotomists. Prospective study participants could optionally give additional blood draws and questionnaires over a roughly 2-month period. Blood samples from the prospective study were shipped frozen or at room temperature prior to DNA extraction. What the work shows at the level of the full study, not this receptor alone: Clinical and demographic metadata were provided uncurated, with the amount varying by source and participant.

TCRbeta CDR3 regions were amplified from genomic DNA by means of the immunoSEQ Assay, a bias-controlled multiplex PCR. The authors' pipeline ran thus. Nucleated cell counts per sample were estimated from amplification of reference gene primers within the assay. Sequence reads were collapsed and filtered to measure the absolute abundance of every unique TCRbeta CDR3 rearrangement. For each sample, productive Simpson clonality was calculated as the square root of Simpson's diversity index across productive rearrangements. TCRdb obtained this table from immuneACCESS and retained in-frame rearrangements with V and J assigned. These tables miss some clones; where compared with another copy, unresolved V genes account for less than half of the shortfall, and the remainder is unexplained. The D gene and trimming were derived from the DNA, and the V and J assignments and clone size from that table. The sample profile shows 250,000 to 350,000 clones; around 89% of them were found once. The biggest ten clones account for around 4.3% of the sample.

Material: PBMCs or T cells enriched from blood (not recorded which). The sequence is built from TRBV7-3 and TRBJ2-3; the D gene remains uncertain. This TCR derives from a woman in her late teens or twenties with acute COVID-19. The bases read TGTGCCAGCAGCTTAAACCCGGCGGGCACAGATACGCAGTATTTT. The resulting protein is CASSLNPAGTDTQYF.